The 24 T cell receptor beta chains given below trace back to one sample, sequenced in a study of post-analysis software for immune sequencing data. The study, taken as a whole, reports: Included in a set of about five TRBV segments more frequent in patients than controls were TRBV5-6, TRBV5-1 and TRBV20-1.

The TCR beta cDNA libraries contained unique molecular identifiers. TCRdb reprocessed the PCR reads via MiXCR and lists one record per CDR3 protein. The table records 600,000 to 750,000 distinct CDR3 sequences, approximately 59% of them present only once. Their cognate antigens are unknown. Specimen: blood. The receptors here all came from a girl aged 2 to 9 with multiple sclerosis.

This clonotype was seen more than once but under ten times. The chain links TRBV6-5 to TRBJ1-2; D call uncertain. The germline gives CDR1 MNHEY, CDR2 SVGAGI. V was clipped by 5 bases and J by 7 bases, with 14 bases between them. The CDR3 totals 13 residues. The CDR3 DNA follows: TGTGCCAGCAGTGATCCATTACATAGTGGCTACACCTTC. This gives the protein CASSDPLHSGYTF.

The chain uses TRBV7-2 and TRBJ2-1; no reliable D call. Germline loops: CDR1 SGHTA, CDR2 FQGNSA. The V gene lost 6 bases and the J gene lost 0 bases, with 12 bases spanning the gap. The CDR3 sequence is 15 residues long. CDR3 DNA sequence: TGTGCCAGCAGGGTCAAAGGGCCCTCCTACAATGAGCAGTTCTTC. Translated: CASRVKGPSYNEQFF.

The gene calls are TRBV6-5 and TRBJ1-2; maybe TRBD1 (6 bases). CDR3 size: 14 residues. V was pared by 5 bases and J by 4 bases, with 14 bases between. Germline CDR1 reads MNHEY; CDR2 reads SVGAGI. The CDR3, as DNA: TGTGCCAGCAGTCCAAGACAGGCGCTCTATGGCTACACCTTC. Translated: CASSPRQALYGYTF.

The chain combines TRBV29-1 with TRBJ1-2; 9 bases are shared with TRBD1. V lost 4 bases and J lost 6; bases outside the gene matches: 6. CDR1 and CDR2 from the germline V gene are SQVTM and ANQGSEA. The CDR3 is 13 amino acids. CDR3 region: CSVVGTGGNGYTF. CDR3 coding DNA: TGCAGCGTTGTGGGAACAGGGGGCAATGGCTACACCTTC.

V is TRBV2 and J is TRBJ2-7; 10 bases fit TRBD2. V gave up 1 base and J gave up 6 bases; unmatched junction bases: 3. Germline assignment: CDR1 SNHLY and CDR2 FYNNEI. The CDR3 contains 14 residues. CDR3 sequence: CASSEGLAGAEQYF. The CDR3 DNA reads TGTGCCAGCAGTGAAGGCCTAGCGGGAGCCGAGCAGTACTTC.

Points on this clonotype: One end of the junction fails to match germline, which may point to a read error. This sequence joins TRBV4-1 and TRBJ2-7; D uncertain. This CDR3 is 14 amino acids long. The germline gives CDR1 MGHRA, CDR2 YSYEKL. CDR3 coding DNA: TGCGTCAGCAGCCAAGATAGCTCCCTGGGGGAGCAGTACTTC. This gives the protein CVSSQDSSLGEQYF.

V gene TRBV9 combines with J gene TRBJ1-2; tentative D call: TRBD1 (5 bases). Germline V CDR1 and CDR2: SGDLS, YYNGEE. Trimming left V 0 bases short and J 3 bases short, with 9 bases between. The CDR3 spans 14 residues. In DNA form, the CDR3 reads TGTGCCAGCAGCGTAGCAACAGGATACTATGGCTACACCTTC. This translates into CASSVATGYYGYTF.

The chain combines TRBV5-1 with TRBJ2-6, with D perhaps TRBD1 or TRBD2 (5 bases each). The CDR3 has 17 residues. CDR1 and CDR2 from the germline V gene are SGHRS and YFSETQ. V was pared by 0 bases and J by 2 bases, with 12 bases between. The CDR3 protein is CASSLVRGPAGANVLTF. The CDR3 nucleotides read TGCGCCAGCAGCTTGGTGAGGGGACCAGCTGGGGCCAACGTCCTGACTTTC.

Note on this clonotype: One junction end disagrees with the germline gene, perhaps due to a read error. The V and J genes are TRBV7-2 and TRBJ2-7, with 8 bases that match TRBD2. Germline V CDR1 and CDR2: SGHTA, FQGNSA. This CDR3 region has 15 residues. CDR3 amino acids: CPSSLSPGGHNEQYF. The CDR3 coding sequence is TGTCCCAGCAGCTTAAGTCCGGGGGGGCATAACGAGCAGTACTTC.

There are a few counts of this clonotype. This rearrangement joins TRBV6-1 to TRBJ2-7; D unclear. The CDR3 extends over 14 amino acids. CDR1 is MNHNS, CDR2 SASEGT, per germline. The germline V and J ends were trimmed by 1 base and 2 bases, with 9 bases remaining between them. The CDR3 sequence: CASSEVIGTYEQYF. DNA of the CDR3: TGTGCCAGCAGTGAAGTCATAGGTACCTACGAGCAGTACTTC.

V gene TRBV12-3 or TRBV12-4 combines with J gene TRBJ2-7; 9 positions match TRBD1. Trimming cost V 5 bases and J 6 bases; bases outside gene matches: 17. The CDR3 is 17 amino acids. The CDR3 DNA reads TGTGCCAGCAGTACCCACCCCCGGGACAGGGCTCCCTGCGAGCAGTACTTC. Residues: CASSTHPRDRAPCEQYF.

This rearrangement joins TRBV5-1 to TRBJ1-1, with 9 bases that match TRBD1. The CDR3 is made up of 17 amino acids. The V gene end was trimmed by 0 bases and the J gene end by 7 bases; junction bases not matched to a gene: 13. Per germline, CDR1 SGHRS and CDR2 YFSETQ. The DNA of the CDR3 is TGCGCCAGCAGCTTGGACAAGCCGGGACAGGGTTCGGGTGAAGCTTTCTTT. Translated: CASSLDKPGQGSGEAFF.

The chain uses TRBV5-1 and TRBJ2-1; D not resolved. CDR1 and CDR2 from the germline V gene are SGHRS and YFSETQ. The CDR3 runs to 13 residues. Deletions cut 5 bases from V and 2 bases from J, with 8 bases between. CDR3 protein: CASRVVAYNEQFF. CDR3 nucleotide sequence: TGCGCCAGCAGGGTGGTTGCCTACAATGAGCAGTTCTTC. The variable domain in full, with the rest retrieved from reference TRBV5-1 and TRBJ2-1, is KAGVTQTPRYLIKTRGQQVTLSCSPISGHRSVSWYQQTPGQGLQFLFEYFSETQRNKGNFPGRFSGRQFSNSRSEMNVSTLELGDSALYLCASRVVAYNEQFFGPGTRLTVL.

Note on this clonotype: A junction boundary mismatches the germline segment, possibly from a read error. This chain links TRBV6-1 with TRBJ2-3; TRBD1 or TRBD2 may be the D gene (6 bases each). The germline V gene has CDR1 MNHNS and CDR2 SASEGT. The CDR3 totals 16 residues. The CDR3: CAGSRAGQEPTDTQYF. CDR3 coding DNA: TGTGCCGGCAGTCGCGCGGGACAAGAACCCACAGATACGCAGTATTTT.

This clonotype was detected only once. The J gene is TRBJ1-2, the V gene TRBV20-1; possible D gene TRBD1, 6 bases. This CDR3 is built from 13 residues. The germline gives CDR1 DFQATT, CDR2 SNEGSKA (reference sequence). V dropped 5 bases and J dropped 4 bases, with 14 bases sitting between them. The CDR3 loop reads CSAARDTLYGYTF. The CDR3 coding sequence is TGCAGTGCTGCCCGGGACACCCTCTATGGCTACACCTTC.

The CDR3 sequence: CSAIGDSVPFEQYF. CDR3 nucleotides: TGCAGTGCCATAGGGGACTCCGTTCCCTTCGAGCAGTACTTC. The chain uses TRBV20-1 and TRBJ2-7, with a weak D call TRBD2 (6 bases). The length of the CDR3 is 14 residues. Germline CDR1 reads DFQATT; CDR2 reads SNEGSKA (reference sequence). V lost 6 bases and J lost 6, with 21 bases in between.

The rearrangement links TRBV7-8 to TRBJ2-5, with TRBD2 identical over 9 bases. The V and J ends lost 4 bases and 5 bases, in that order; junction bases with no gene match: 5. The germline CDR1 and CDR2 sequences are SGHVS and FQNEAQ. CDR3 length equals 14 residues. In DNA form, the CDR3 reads TGTGCCAGCAGCTATGGGACTAGCAGGGAGACCCAGTACTTC. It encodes CASSYGTSRETQYF. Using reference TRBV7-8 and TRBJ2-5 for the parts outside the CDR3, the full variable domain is GAGVSQSPRYKVAKRGQDVALRCDPISGHVSLFWYQQALGQGPEFLTYFQNEAQLDKSGLPSDRFFAERPEGSVSTLKIQRTQQEDSAVYLCASSYGTSRETQYFGPGTRLLVL.

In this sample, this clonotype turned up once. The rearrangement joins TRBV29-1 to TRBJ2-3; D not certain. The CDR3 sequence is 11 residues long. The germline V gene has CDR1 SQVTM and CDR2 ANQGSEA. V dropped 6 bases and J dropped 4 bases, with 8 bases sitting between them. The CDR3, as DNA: TGCAGCGTCCATGCCCCAGATACGCAGTATTTT. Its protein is CSVHAPDTQYF.

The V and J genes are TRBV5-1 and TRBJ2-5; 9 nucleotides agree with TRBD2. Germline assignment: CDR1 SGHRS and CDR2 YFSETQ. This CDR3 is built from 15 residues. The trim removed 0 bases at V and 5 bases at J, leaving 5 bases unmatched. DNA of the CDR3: TGCGCCAGCAGCTTGGTGTCGCTAGCGGGGGAGACCCAGTACTTC. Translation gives CASSLVSLAGETQYF.

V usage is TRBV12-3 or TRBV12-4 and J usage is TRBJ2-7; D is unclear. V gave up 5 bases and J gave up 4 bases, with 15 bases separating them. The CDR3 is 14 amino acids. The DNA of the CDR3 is TGTGCCAGCAGTCTCACAGAGTCATTTTACGAGCAGTACTTC. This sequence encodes CASSLTESFYEQYF.

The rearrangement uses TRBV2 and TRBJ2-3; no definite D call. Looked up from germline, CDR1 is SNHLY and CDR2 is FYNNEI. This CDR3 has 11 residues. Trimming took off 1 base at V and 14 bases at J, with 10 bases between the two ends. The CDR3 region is CASSEEGLRYF. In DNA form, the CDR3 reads TGTGCCAGCAGTGAAGAGGGTCTCCGGTATTTT.

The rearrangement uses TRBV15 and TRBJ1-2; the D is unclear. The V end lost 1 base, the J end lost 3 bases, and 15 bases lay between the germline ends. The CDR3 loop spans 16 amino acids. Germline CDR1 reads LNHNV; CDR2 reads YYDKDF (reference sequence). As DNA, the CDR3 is TGTGCCACCAGCAGAGTGTCTCGGGCGGCGGACTATGGCTACACCTTC. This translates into CATSRVSRAADYGYTF. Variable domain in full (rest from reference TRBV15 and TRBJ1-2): DAMVIQNPRYQVTQFGKPVTLSCSQTLNHNVMYWYQQKSSQAPKLLFHYYDKDFNNEADTPDNFQSRRPNTSFCFLDIRSPGLGDTAMYLCATSRVSRAADYGYTFGSGTRLTVV.

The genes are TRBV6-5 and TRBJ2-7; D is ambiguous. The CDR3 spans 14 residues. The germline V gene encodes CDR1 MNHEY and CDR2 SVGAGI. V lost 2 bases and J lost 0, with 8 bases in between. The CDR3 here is CASSYGRYSYEQYF. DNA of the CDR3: TGTGCCAGCAGTTACGGGCGGTACTCCTACGAGCAGTACTTC.

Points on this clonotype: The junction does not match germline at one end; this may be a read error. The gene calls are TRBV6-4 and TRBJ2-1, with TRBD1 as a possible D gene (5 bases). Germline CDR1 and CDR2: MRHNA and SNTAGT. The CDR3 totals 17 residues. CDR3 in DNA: TGTGTCAGCAGTGACAGAGAAGCGCTGAGCTCCTACAATGAGCAGTTCTTC. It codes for CVSSDREALSSYNEQFF.